The 5 T cell receptor beta chains presented below share a single source sample, sequenced in a study of shared clonotypes between healthy human individuals. Sequencing was performed with immunoSEQ multiplex PCR; in TCRdb, only in-frame clones are kept and a portion is missing. In the table there are some 690,000 clones, less than 95% of which are singletons. Input material: memory CD8+ T cells from PBMCs. The subset is: CD45RO+ cells pooled with CCR7-negative TemRA cells. All receptors derive from a man aged 18 to 29 in good health. Some clones in this sample may be carry-over from other donors' samples.

The rearrangement links TRBV6-4 to TRBJ2-7; D is perhaps TRBD2 (5 bases). Per germline, CDR1 MRHNA and CDR2 SNTAGT. The CDR3 totals 14 residues. With 7 bases removed from V and 5 bases from J, the gap between germline ends came to 18 bases. As DNA, the CDR3 is TGTGCCAGCATGGGTACTGAGGGATTCGACGAGCAGTACTTC. It codes for CASMGTEGFDEQYF.

The chain carries TRBV11-2 and TRBJ2-1; D unresolved. The germline V gene has CDR1 SGHAT and CDR2 FQNNGV. The CDR3 covers 14 residues. The germline V and J ends were trimmed by 0 bases and 2 bases, with 5 bases remaining between them. The chain's CDR3 is CASSLDTAYNEQFF. In DNA form, the CDR3 reads TGTGCCAGCAGCTTAGATACGGCCTACAATGAGCAGTTCTTC.

The chain employs TRBV5-1 and TRBJ2-7; D might be TRBD1 or TRBD2, each matching 6 bases. CDR1 and CDR2 from the germline V gene are SGHRS and YFSETQ. Between the trimmed V and J ends, which lost 6 bases and 6 bases, there was a span of 13 bases. The CDR3 sequence is 12 residues long. The CDR3 region is CASTLGGPEQYF. As DNA, the CDR3 is TGCGCCAGCACACTGGGGGGCCCCGAGCAGTACTTC.

J is TRBJ2-7 and V is TRBV27; D is uncertain. CDR3 length equals 12 residues. V lost 6 bases, J lost 6 bases, and 12 bases lay in between. Looked up from germline, CDR1 is MNHEY and CDR2 is SMNVEV (reference sequence). DNA for the CDR3: TGTGCCAGCAGCCCCCTTACGGGCGAGCAGTACTTC. Translation: CASSPLTGEQYF.

The chain uses TRBV6-5 and TRBJ2-1; D call uncertain. The CDR3 consists of 15 residues. V shed 2 bases and J shed 3 bases, with 11 bases lying between them. Germline V gene data show CDR1 as MNHEY and CDR2 as SVGAGI. The CDR3 DNA sequence: TGTGCCAGCAGTTACGATGCTACTTACTACAATGAGCAGTTCTTC. This sequence encodes CASSYDATYYNEQFF.